The 21 T cell receptor beta chains below all came from one sample that was sequenced in a study of cytomegalovirus exposure and HLA in healthy donors. The PCR employed 60 Vbeta primers together with 13 Jbeta primers. TCRdb keeps only in-frame clones here, not all; method: immunoSEQ multiplex PCR. The sample has around 200,000 clones, more than 80% seen once. Sequences were obtained from PBMCs. These receptors came from a woman aged 45-60 years in good health and CMV-seropositive.

The sample holds a few counts of this clone. The chain recombines TRBV5-8 with TRBJ1-5; D possibly corresponds to TRBD1 (6 bases). CDR3 size: 16 residues. Trimming left V 1 base short and J 1 base short, with 12 bases between. Germline lookup yields CDR1 SGHTS and CDR2 YDEGEE. The CDR3 DNA reads TGTGCCAGCAGCTTGTTAGGGGGTGTAAGCAATCAGCCCCAGCATTTT. Translated, it gives CASSLLGGVSNQPQHF.

This chain links TRBV6-1 with TRBJ2-7; tentatively, D is TRBD1 (6 bases). CDR3 length: 12 amino acids. From germline, CDR1 is MNHNS and CDR2 SASEGT. The germline V and J ends were trimmed by 6 bases and 8 bases, with 14 bases remaining between them. The chain's CDR3 is CASRVQGVQQYF. Here the CDR3 DNA reads TGTGCCAGCAGGGTACAGGGAGTTCAGCAGTACTTC.

The chain combines TRBV5-1 with TRBJ2-2, with a possible D match to TRBD2 (5 bases). Germline values: CDR1 SGHRS, CDR2 YFSETQ. The V end was cut by 7 bases, the J end by 4 bases, with 14 bases between. The CDR3 has 14 residues. The CDR3 protein is CASGREGFTGELFF. Here the CDR3 DNA reads TGCGCCAGCGGTCGTGAGGGATTCACCGGGGAGCTGTTTTTT.

The J gene is TRBJ2-5, the V gene TRBV19; D possibly corresponds to TRBD2 (7 bases). The germline CDR1 and CDR2 sequences are LNHDA and SQIVND (reference sequence). The CDR3 consists of 17 residues. Trimming left V 2 bases short and J 2 bases short, with 18 bases between. The DNA for the CDR3 is TGTGCCAGTAGTATAAGGGGGGGTTTTGGCATTCAAGAGACCCAGTACTTC. Amino acids: CASSIRGGFGIQETQYF.

The V and J genes are TRBV25-1 and TRBJ1-3; TRBD1 aligns across 10 bases. V was pared by 5 bases and J by 7 bases, with 8 bases of the junction left unmatched. Germline loops: CDR1 MGHDK, CDR2 SYGVNS. The CDR3 is 15 residues long. CDR3 coding DNA: TGTGCCAGCAGTCTGGGGACAGGGGCAGGGAACACCATATATTTT. As protein: CASSLGTGAGNTIYF. The entire variable domain, with the rest obtained from reference TRBV25-1 and TRBJ1-3, is as follows: EADIYQTPRYLVIGTGKKITLECSQTMGHDKMYWYQQDPGMELHLIHYSYGVNSTEKGDLSSESTVSRIRTEHFPLTLESARPSHTSQYLCASSLGTGAGNTIYFGEGSWLTVV.

This clone was seen only a few times. The V call is TRBV27, the J call TRBJ2-7; 8 nucleotides line up with TRBD1. The length of the CDR3 is 14 residues. The V segment lost 6 bases and the J segment 3 bases; nucleotides outside the gene matches: 7. Germline V gives CDR1 MNHEY, CDR2 SMNVEV (reference sequence). CDR3 sequence: CASRATGAGYEQYF. DNA of the CDR3: TGTGCCAGCAGAGCGACAGGGGCTGGCTACGAGCAGTACTTC.

The V and J genes are TRBV7-2 and TRBJ2-7, with 10 bases identical to TRBD1. CDR1 and CDR2 (germline): SGHTA, FQGNSA. The ends lost 0 bases at V and 4 bases at J; junction bases unmatched: 6. The length of the CDR3 is 16 residues. CDR3 nucleotide sequence: TGTGCCAGCAGCTTAGCGGAGGGACAGGGGAAGTACGAGCAGTACTTC. Its translation: CASSLAEGQGKYEQYF. Full variable domain (remainder filled in from reference TRBV7-2 and TRBJ2-7): GAGVSQSPSNKVTEKGKDVELRCDPISGHTALYWYRQSLGQGLEFLIYFQGNSAPDKSGLPSDRFSAERTGGSVSTLTIQRTQQEDSAVYLCASSLAEGQGKYEQYFGPGTRLTVT.

J is TRBJ2-1 and V is TRBV9, with D perhaps matching TRBD1 (6 bases). From germline, CDR1 is SGDLS and CDR2 YYNGEE. V lost 0 bases, J lost 5 bases, and 9 bases lay in between. CDR3 size: 14 residues. CDR3 sequence: CASSVGTEHNEQFF. The CDR3 DNA is TGTGCCAGCAGCGTAGGGACAGAACACAATGAGCAGTTCTTC. Combining the CDR3 with reference TRBV9 and TRBJ2-1 gives the whole variable domain DSGVTQTPKHLITATGQRVTLRCSPRSGDLSVYWYQQSLDQGLQFLIQYYNGEERAKGNILERFSAQQFPDLHSELNLSSLELGDSALYFCASSVGTEHNEQFFGPGTRLTVL.

The chain joins TRBV29-1 to TRBJ2-3, with 8 bases lining up with TRBD2. This CDR3 spans 16 amino acids. The V segment lost 4 bases and the J segment 3 bases; nucleotides outside the gene matches: 12. Germline CDR1 is SQVTM and CDR2 is ANQGSEA. CDR3 residues: CSVVPWGGGKTDTQYF. CDR3 bases: TGCAGCGTTGTACCATGGGGCGGGGGGAAAACAGATACGCAGTATTTT.

The chain joins TRBV5-1 to TRBJ2-7; D might be TRBD2 (5 bases). Germline assignment: CDR1 SGHRS and CDR2 YFSETQ. V lost 0 bases and J 7 bases, leaving 11 bases between the germline ends. CDR3 length: 13 amino acids. CDR3 in amino acids: CASSLAAGMEQYF. DNA of the CDR3: TGCGCCAGCAGCTTGGCGGCGGGTATGGAGCAGTACTTC.

This chain connects TRBV19 to TRBJ2-1; 9 nucleotides agree with TRBD2. The junction had 12 bases not matched to a gene; V was cut back by 4 bases and J by 5 bases. Germline V CDR1 and CDR2: LNHDA, SQIVND (reference sequence). This CDR3 comprises 17 residues. The CDR3 spells CASSSPNLAGINNEQFF. The DNA of the CDR3 is TGTGCCAGTAGTAGCCCCAATCTAGCGGGAATTAACAATGAGCAGTTCTTC.

The chain couples TRBV5-8 to TRBJ1-5; TRBD1 aligns across 7 bases. V trimming: 2 bases; J trimming: 6 bases; junction bases outside the gene matches: 5. The length of the CDR3 is 14 residues. From germline, CDR1 is SGHTS and CDR2 YDEGEE. The CDR3 region is CASSFEGAGQPQHF. In nucleotides, the CDR3 is TGTGCCAGCAGCTTTGAGGGGGCGGGTCAGCCCCAGCATTTT.

V and J are TRBV7-9 and TRBJ2-5; maybe TRBD1 (6 bases). The ends were cut back, 0 bases at V and 5 bases at J, with 13 bases in the middle. Germline CDR1 reads SEHNR; CDR2 reads FQNEAQ (reference sequence). There are 15 residues in the CDR3. The CDR3 loop reads CASSLAGRGGETQYF. CDR3 DNA: TGTGCCAGCAGCTTAGCGGGCAGGGGCGGGGAGACCCAGTACTTC.

This clone was seen a few times. The chain carries TRBV11-3 and TRBJ2-3; maybe TRBD2 (6 bases). Germline V gives CDR1 SGHNT, CDR2 YENEEA. Trimming pared 1 base from V and 1 base from J, leaving 6 bases between. The CDR3 has 14 residues. CDR3 protein: CASSLGEGTDTQYF. CDR3 in DNA: TGTGCCAGCAGCTTAGGGGAGGGCACAGATACGCAGTATTTT.

The chain uses TRBV6-5 and TRBJ1-2; the D gene is possibly TRBD1 (5 bases). The V gene lost 2 bases and the J gene lost 8 bases, with 18 bases spanning the gap. The CDR3 sequence is 15 residues long. CDR1 is MNHEY, CDR2 SVGAGI, per germline. CDR3 in amino acids: CASSYPGGLEGGYTF. CDR3 sequence (DNA): TGTGCCAGCAGTTACCCTGGTGGACTGGAGGGGGGCTACACCTTC.

The chain combines TRBV6-1 with TRBJ1-1; D not resolved. V lost 4 bases and J lost 4, with 10 bases in between. Germline V gene data show CDR1 as MNHNS and CDR2 as SASEGT. The CDR3 spans 13 residues. The CDR3 DNA reads as TGTGCCAGCAGTGTCAGGCCAGGCACTGAAGCTTTCTTT. This gives the protein CASSVRPGTEAFF.

The chain combines TRBV6-6 with TRBJ1-2; D unresolved. The V end was cut by 6 bases, the J end by 6 bases, with 14 bases between. This CDR3 has 13 amino acids. Germline CDR1 is MNHNY and CDR2 is SVGAGI (reference sequence). As DNA, the CDR3 is TGTGCCAGCAGCAGATCCCCGGGAAATGGCTACACCTTC. This codes for CASSRSPGNGYTF.

This chain connects TRBV2 to TRBJ2-3, with 10 bases fitting TRBD2. Trimming took 6 bases from V and 2 from J; bases not matched to a gene: 11. Germline lookup yields CDR1 SNHLY and CDR2 FYNNEI. CDR3 length equals 17 residues. The CDR3 reads CASSWTSGPTPTDTQYF. Here the CDR3 DNA reads TGTGCCAGCAGCTGGACTAGCGGACCCACCCCCACAGATACGCAGTATTTT.

This sequence joins TRBV5-1 and TRBJ2-7; 10 bases agree with TRBD1. This CDR3 is built from 15 residues. With 4 bases clipped from V and 7 bases from J, the junction kept 11 bases outside the gene matches. Germline CDR1 SGHRS, CDR2 YFSETQ. The CDR3 reads CASSQRQGALWEQYF. The CDR3 nucleotides are TGCGCCAGCAGCCAACGACAGGGGGCTCTTTGGGAGCAGTACTTC. The whole variable domain, remainder taken from reference TRBV5-1 and TRBJ2-7, is KAGVTQTPRYLIKTRGQQVTLSCSPISGHRSVSWYQQTPGQGLQFLFEYFSETQRNKGNFPGRFSGRQFSNSRSEMNVSTLELGDSALYLCASSQRQGALWEQYFGPGTRLTVT.

J is TRBJ2-5 and V is TRBV9; maybe TRBD2 (6 bases). Germline V gives CDR1 SGDLS, CDR2 YYNGEE. Trimming left V 3 bases short and J 5 bases short, with 17 bases between. The CDR3 runs 15 residues. The CDR3 DNA reads as TGTGCCAGCAGCGCCCGGGGGTTCCCCATTGAGACCCAGTACTTC. It translates to CASSARGFPIETQYF.

This sequence joins TRBV7-6 and TRBJ2-2; 7 bases are shared with TRBD1. The CDR3 covers 15 residues. V gave up 5 bases and J gave up 1 base; unmatched junction bases: 4. Germline V lookup: CDR1 SGHVS, CDR2 FNYEAQ. The CDR3 loop is CASSAGTENTGELFF. In nucleotides, the CDR3 is TGTGCCAGCAGCGCCGGGACAGAGAACACCGGGGAGCTGTTTTTT.